This T cell receptor (beta chain) was found in a study of shared clonotypes between healthy human individuals. Regarding this clone: The antigen is unknown.

Once extracted for a subset, genomic DNA was divided evenly among several immunoSEQ plates. Method: immunoSEQ multiplex PCR; TCRdb's copy keeps in-frame clones and lacks some. The sample yields around 610,000 clones, approximately 96% seen once. Only CD45RO-negative cells positively selected for CCR7 counted as naive CD8 cells, so terminally differentiated effector memory CD45RA+ cells were excluded. All of the donors resided in Nashville, Tennessee, and each was a Caucasian adult. Germline-derived CDR1 and CDR2 are SNHLY and FYNNEI. The CDR3 is 11 residues long. Between the trimmed V and J ends, which lost 2 bases and 8 bases, there was a span of 6 bases. Study-level findings and limits: Rarefaction gave evidence that sorted-subset sequencing remained incomplete despite large depth.

The sample comprised naive CD8+ T cells sorted from blood. The gene calls are TRBV2 and TRBJ1-1, with D unresolved. This TCR was sampled from a woman aged 30 to 39 in good health. CDR3 sequence: CASSELREAFF. In DNA, the CDR3 is TGTGCCAGCAGTGAACTACGGGAAGCTTTCTTT. The variable domain in full, with the rest retrieved from reference TRBV2 and TRBJ1-1, is EPEVTQTPSHQVTQMGQEVILRCVPISNHLYFYWYRQILGQKVEFLVSFYNNEISEKSEIFDDQFSVERPDGSNFTLKIRSTKLEDSAMYFCASSELREAFFGQGTRLTVV.